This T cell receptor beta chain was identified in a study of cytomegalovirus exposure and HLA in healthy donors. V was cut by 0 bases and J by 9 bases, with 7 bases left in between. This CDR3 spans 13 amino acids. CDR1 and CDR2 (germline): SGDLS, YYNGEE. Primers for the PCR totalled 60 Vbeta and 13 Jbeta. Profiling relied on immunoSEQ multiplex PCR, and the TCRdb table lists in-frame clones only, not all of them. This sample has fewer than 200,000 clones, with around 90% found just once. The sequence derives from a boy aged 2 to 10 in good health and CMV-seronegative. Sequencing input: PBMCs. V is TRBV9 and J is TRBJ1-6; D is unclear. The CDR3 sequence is CASSVERASPLHF. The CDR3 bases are TGTGCCAGCAGCGTAGAGAGGGCTTCACCCCTCCACTTT.